This T cell receptor beta chain was identified in a study of blood T cells in healthy people across ages. Whole-study findings and limits: Per-million-T-cell TCR beta diversity fell roughly linearly with age.

Isolation of PBMCs gave at least 7 million cells per sample. Samples each had at least 6 micrograms of total RNA extracted. With regard to this clonotype: Its antigen remains unknown.

With a J-beta primer mix and a sample-barcoded 5' primer, a second PCR ran 7 to 11 cycles. The template-switch adaptor, which had 12 random nucleotides, put a tag on each cDNA molecule. TCRdb recomputed calls from the 5' RACE reads with MiXCR, one row per CDR3 protein. Altogether about 900,000 distinct CDR3 sequences are present, about 48% being singletons, with the ten largest covering 10% to 15%. The sequence was collected from a man aged 30 to 39 in good health. The source material was blood.

The CDR3, as DNA: TGCAGCGTTGCGGGAGTGGACAGGGCCTCCTATGGCTACACCTTC. Translation gives CSVAGVDRASYGYTF. The rearrangement uses TRBV29-1 and TRBJ1-2, with 8 nucleotides matching TRBD1. CDR1 and CDR2 from the germline V gene are SQVTM and ANQGSEA. The ends lost 4 bases at V and 4 bases at J; junction bases unmatched: 11. The CDR3 is 15 residues long.